These T cell receptor beta chains were read from a single sample in a study of T cells of healthy individuals. Via MiXCR, TCRdb re-called the 5' RACE reads, giving one row per CDR3 protein. The sample records about 53,000 distinct CDR3 sequences, about 15% being singletons. These receptors originate from a human donor in good health. CDR3s include the opening cysteine and the closing phenylalanine or tryptophan. The D gene is left open where the match is weak. The size of a clone is reported for some rows only, either as once, few or many, or as a class for expanded clones.

clone_size	j_call	v_call	d_call	cdr3_aa	cdr3_nt
many	TRBJ2-1	TRBV9	TRBD2	CASSPADWAGGFSEQFF	TGTGCCAGCAGCCCCGCTGATTGGGCGGGGGGTTTTAGTGAGCAGTTCTTC
.	TRBJ1-5	TRBV12-3/TRBV12-4	TRBD1	CASSRRNGQGGYSNQPQHF	TGTGCCAGCAGTCGGAGGAATGGACAGGGTGGTTATAGCAATCAGCCCCAGCATTTT
.	TRBJ1-5	TRBV5-1	.	CASSLGGEGINQPQHF	TGCGCCAGCAGCTTGGGGGGGGAGGGGATCAATCAGCCCCAGCATTTT
many	TRBJ1-2	TRBV7-9	.	CASSLVHPTYRNYGYTF	TGTGCCAGCAGCTTAGTACACCCGACATACCGGAACTATGGCTACACCTTC
many	TRBJ1-2	TRBV4-3	.	CASSQEVQGRGYTF	TGCGCCAGCAGCCAAGAGGTACAGGGACGGGGCTACACCTTC
.	TRBJ1-6	TRBV4-1	.	CASSGTWTLNSPLHF	TGCGCCAGCAGCGGAACATGGACCCTTAATTCACCCCTCCACTTT
many	TRBJ2-5	TRBV7-2	.	CASSLVREWGETQYF	TGTGCCAGCAGCTTAGTTCGGGAGTGGGGAGAGACCCAGTACTTC
.	TRBJ1-2	TRBV4-1	TRBD1	CASSQNRGNYGYTF	TGCGCCAGCAGCCAAAACAGGGGAAACTATGGCTACACCTTC
many	TRBJ2-6	TRBV20-1	TRBD2	CSAALAVSSGANVLTF	TGCAGTGCTGCCCTAGCGGTAAGCTCTGGGGCCAACGTCCTGACTTTC
.	TRBJ1-2	TRBV10-3	.	CAISEDGFYGYTF	TGTGCCATCAGTGAGGACGGATTTTATGGCTACACCTTC
.	TRBJ2-2	TRBV7-9	.	CASIPRGPTGELFF	TGTGCCAGTATACCTCGGGGACCCACCGGGGAGCTGTTTTTT
.	TRBJ1-3	TRBV4-1	.	CASSQKAGGSSGNTIYF	TGCGCCAGCAGCCAAAAAGCCGGGGGCTCCTCTGGAAACACCATATATTTT
many	TRBJ2-1	TRBV18	TRBD1	CASSPGTGGPNEQFF	TGTGCCAGCTCACCCGGGACAGGGGGCCCCAATGAGCAGTTCTTC
few	TRBJ2-1	TRBV29-1	.	CSVLTSYDEQFF	TGCAGCGTCCTGACTAGTTATGATGAGCAGTTCTTC
few	TRBJ2-7	TRBV28	.	CASTLASGHPVGEQYF	TGTGCCAGCACCCTAGCTTCGGGACACCCCGTCGGCGAGCAGTACTTC
many	TRBJ1-5	TRBV30	.	CAWSQGRLGNQPQHF	TGTGCCTGGAGTCAGGGGAGATTGGGCAATCAGCCCCAGCATTTT
many	TRBJ2-2	TRBV10-2	.	CASSEWTGVRAGELFF	TGCGCCAGCAGTGAGTGGACGGGGGTACGAGCCGGGGAGCTGTTTTTT
many	TRBJ2-4	TRBV7-6	TRBD2	CASSSYSGSSGGVSNIQYF	TGTGCCAGCAGCTCCTACTCGGGCTCTAGCGGGGGTGTTTCGAACATTCAGTACTTC
few	TRBJ1-2	TRBV19	.	CASSETSRDGYTF	TGTGCCAGTAGCGAAACCAGCCGGGATGGCTACACCTTC
.	TRBJ1-1	TRBV2	.	CASRSTMNTEAFF	TGTGCCAGCAGGAGTACCATGAACACTGAAGCTTTCTTT
.	TRBJ2-1	TRBV3-1	.	CASSSDGGNEQFF	TGTGCCAGCAGCTCGGACGGGGGCAATGAGCAGTTCTTC
.	TRBJ1-1	TRBV7-3	TRBD1	CASSGGQLGVRTEAFF	TGTGCCAGCAGCGGGGGACAGTTGGGGGTGAGGACTGAAGCTTTCTTT
many	TRBJ1-2	TRBV28	.	CASSPSGAYGYTF	TGTGCCAGCAGCCCCTCGGGCGCTTATGGCTACACCTTC
few	TRBJ1-1	TRBV6-1	.	CASMQGLNTEAFF	TGTGCCAGCATGCAGGGATTGAACACTGAAGCTTTCTTT
many	TRBJ2-1	TRBV4-2	TRBD2	CASSQATSGGYEQFF	TGTGCCAGCAGCCAAGCGACTAGCGGGGGGTATGAGCAGTTCTTC
many	TRBJ2-7	TRBV7-2	.	CASSPGSGPYEQYF	TGTGCCAGCAGCCCCGGTAGCGGACCCTACGAGCAGTACTTC
many	TRBJ2-1	TRBV20-1	TRBD2	CSVEAGHNEQFF	TGCAGTGTAGAAGCGGGACACAATGAGCAGTTCTTC
.	TRBJ2-3	TRBV20-1	TRBD2	CSARGGGSTNTQYF	TGCAGTGCTAGAGGTGGCGGGAGTACGAATACGCAGTATTTT
.	TRBJ2-5	TRBV12-3/TRBV12-4	TRBD2	CASSKGTSGIQETQYF	TGTGCCAGCAGCAAAGGGACTAGCGGGATCCAAGAGACCCAGTACTTC
few	TRBJ2-7	TRBV20-1	.	CSASPSVSYEQYF	TGCAGTGCTAGCCCTAGCGTTTCCTACGAGCAGTACTTC
many	TRBJ1-1	TRBV20-1	TRBD1	CSAWPPSGTVTEAFF	TGCAGTGCCTGGCCCCCCTCCGGGACAGTCACTGAAGCTTTCTTT
.	TRBJ2-2	TRBV5-1	TRBD1	CASTYSAGTGNTGELFF	TGCGCCAGCACCTACTCCGCCGGGACAGGAAACACCGGGGAGCTGTTTTTT
few	TRBJ2-3	TRBV5-1	TRBD2	CASSLAQLAGGADTQYF	TGCGCCAGCAGCTTGGCACAACTAGCGGGAGGGGCAGATACGCAGTATTTT
.	TRBJ1-2	TRBV9	TRBD1	CASGGQGDYGYTF	TGTGCCAGCGGCGGACAGGGCGACTATGGCTACACCTTC
many	TRBJ1-5	TRBV3-1	TRBD1	CASSQNRGFQPQHF	TGTGCCAGCAGCCAAAACAGGGGTTTCCAGCCCCAGCATTTT
many	TRBJ2-3	TRBV18	TRBD2	CASSPSGGRQDTQYF	TGTGCCAGCTCACCTTCGGGGGGGAGACAAGATACGCAGTATTTT
few	TRBJ2-5	TRBV19	TRBD1	CASSFPGTGGETQYF	TGTGCCAGTAGTTTCCCCGGGACAGGAGGAGAGACCCAGTACTTC
few	TRBJ2-3	TRBV6-6	TRBD2	CASRVTGGGADTQYF	TGTGCCAGCAGAGTCACCGGCGGGGGAGCAGATACGCAGTATTTT
.	TRBJ2-1	TRBV6-5	TRBD2	CASSYSSGSSYNEQFF	TGTGCCAGCAGTTACTCAAGCGGGAGCTCCTACAATGAGCAGTTCTTC
many	TRBJ2-7	TRBV2	TRBD1	CASTEGTVSYEQYF	TGTGCCAGCACTGAGGGGACAGTCTCCTACGAGCAGTACTTC
.	TRBJ2-7	TRBV5-6	.	CASSMGPTSYEQYF	TGTGCCAGCAGCATGGGACCAACCTCCTACGAGCAGTACTTC